Following are 30 T cell receptor beta chains from one sample sequenced in a study of cytomegalovirus exposure and HLA in healthy donors. A multiplex PCR was run with 60 Vbeta primers and 13 Jbeta primers. TCRdb's table, derived via immunoSEQ multiplex PCR, lists solely in-frame clones and lacks some. Of around 150,000 clones in the sample, roughly 88% were seen once. Sequenced sample: PBMCs. Receptors were obtained from a man aged 50 or older in good health and CMV-seropositive.

The rearrangement links TRBV19 to TRBJ1-2, with D perhaps TRBD1 (5 bases). From germline, CDR1 is LNHDA and CDR2 SQIVND (reference sequence). The CDR3 runs to 15 residues. Trimming removed 1 base from V and 1 base from J, with 10 bases in between. In DNA form, the CDR3 reads TGTGCCAGTAGTATAGCAGAGACAGTTAACTATGGCTACACCTTC. Translating gives CASSIAETVNYGYTF. The full variable domain, in which reference TRBV19 and TRBJ1-2 provide the parts outside the CDR3, is DGGITQSPKYLFRKEGQNVTLSCEQNLNHDAMYWYRQDPGQGLRLIYYSQIVNDFQKGDIAEGYSVSREKKESFPLTVTSAQKNPTAFYLCASSIAETVNYGYTFGSGTRLTVV.

The chain links TRBV4-1 to TRBJ2-7; D might be TRBD2 (5 bases). V was trimmed by 4 bases and J by 0 bases, leaving 7 bases between them. The CDR3 loop spans 13 amino acids. Per the germline V gene, CDR1 is MGHRA and CDR2 is YSYEKL. CDR3 DNA sequence: TGCGCCAGCAGCCCTCGGGACTCCTACGAGCAGTACTTC. Its translation is CASSPRDSYEQYF.

This clone was picked up one time. V usage is TRBV19 and J usage is TRBJ1-5, with 7 bases lining up with TRBD1. The CDR3 is 19 residues long. V trimming: 2 bases; J trimming: 5 bases; junction bases outside the gene matches: 18. The germline CDR1 and CDR2 sequences are LNHDA and SQIVND (reference sequence). The CDR3 coding sequence is TGTGCCAGTAGTATACCGACAGGGCGAATTCCGAGGGGGGATCAGCCCCAGCATTTT. Translation: CASSIPTGRIPRGDQPQHF. Based on the CDR3 plus reference TRBV19 and TRBJ1-5, the full variable domain is DGGITQSPKYLFRKEGQNVTLSCEQNLNHDAMYWYRQDPGQGLRLIYYSQIVNDFQKGDIAEGYSVSREKKESFPLTVTSAQKNPTAFYLCASSIPTGRIPRGDQPQHFGDGTRLSIL.

V and J are TRBV27 and TRBJ1-4, with D perhaps TRBD1 (6 bases). Trimming cost V 8 bases and J 1 base, with 11 bases left between them. Per germline, CDR1 MNHEY and CDR2 SMNVEV (reference sequence). The CDR3 runs 14 residues. The CDR3 coding sequence is TGTGCCAGCCAGGGGATAGGAACTAATGAAAAACTGTTTTTT. Amino acids: CASQGIGTNEKLFF.

This clone has only a few counts. J is TRBJ2-7 and V is TRBV6-6, with 10 bases aligning to TRBD2. There are 13 residues in the CDR3. CDR1 MNHNY and CDR2 SVGAGI come from the germline V gene (reference sequence). V was clipped by 7 bases and J by 3 bases; unmatched bases: 3. CDR3 residues: CASNQRGGYEQYF. CDR3 bases: TGTGCCAGCAATCAGCGGGGGGGCTACGAGCAGTACTTC.

The CDR3 nucleotides read TGTGCCAGCAGCCTTCCGGGAACAGAAAGTGGCTACACCTTC. Its protein product is CASSLPGTESGYTF. This chain uses TRBV4-2 with TRBJ1-2; D gene ambiguous. Germline V lookup: CDR1 LGHNA, CDR2 YNFKEQ. The germline V and J ends were trimmed by 4 bases and 7 bases, with 16 bases remaining between them. The CDR3 is 14 residues long.

The chain recombines TRBV7-6 with TRBJ2-3; 7 bases are shared with TRBD2. Germline V gene data show CDR1 as SGHVS and CDR2 as FNYEAQ. The CDR3 extends over 15 amino acids. V lost 3 bases to trimming and J lost 4 bases; unmatched junction nucleotides: 7. In nucleotides, the CDR3 is TGTGCCAGCAGCTTGCGGGCTAGCGGAGCAGATACGCAGTATTTT. Its protein product is CASSLRASGADTQYF.

This sequence joins TRBV10-3 and TRBJ1-1; D possibly corresponds to TRBD1 (5 bases). V lost 5 bases and J 4 bases, leaving 17 bases between the germline ends. Germline V gives CDR1 ENHRY, CDR2 SYGVKD. This CDR3 comprises 15 residues. Here the CDR3 DNA reads TGTGCCATCAGTATAAAGGAAGGCGGGGGCACTGAAGCTTTCTTT. This sequence encodes CAISIKEGGGTEAFF.

Points on this clone: The junction and the germline gene differ at one end; a read error may be behind it. The CDR3: CASGDRGRRQEAQYF. CDR3 coding DNA: TGTGCCAGCGGGGACAGGGGGCGGCGGCAAGAGGCCCAGTACTTC. The chain carries TRBV6-1 and TRBJ2-5, with TRBD1 matching 12 bases. CDR1 MNHNS and CDR2 SASEGT come from the germline V gene. The CDR3 spans 15 residues.

The rearrangement links TRBV6-6 to TRBJ1-1; the D gene is possibly TRBD1 (6 bases). Trimming took off 10 bases at V and 1 base at J, with 10 bases between the two ends. Germline values: CDR1 MNHNY, CDR2 SVGAGI (reference sequence). This CDR3 region has 12 residues. The CDR3 DNA follows: TGTGCCATCGGACAGACGAACACTGAAGCTTTCTTT. Translated, it gives CAIGQTNTEAFF.

The chain links TRBV6-1 to TRBJ1-4; D call uncertain. CDR1 and CDR2 from the germline V gene are MNHNS and SASEGT. The CDR3 totals 14 residues. Trimming took 5 bases from V and 7 from J, leaving 14 bases between them. The CDR3 spells CASSFTGGGEKLFF. CDR3 coding DNA: TGTGCCAGCAGTTTTACGGGAGGTGGTGAAAAACTGTTTTTT.

This rearrangement joins TRBV5-1 to TRBJ2-1; D remains unclear. The germline CDR1 and CDR2 sequences are SGHRS and YFSETQ. This CDR3 spans 13 amino acids. V lost 1 base, J lost 0 bases, and 2 bases lay in between. This CDR3 is CASSLRSYNEQFF. In nucleotides, the CDR3 is TGCGCCAGCAGCTTGCGCTCCTACAATGAGCAGTTCTTC.

V is TRBV14 and J is TRBJ2-5; 11 nucleotides align to TRBD1. Per germline, CDR1 SGHDN and CDR2 FVKESK. This CDR3 is built from 15 residues. V was clipped by 4 bases and J by 5 bases; unmatched bases: 6. This CDR3 is CASSLRTGGMETQYF. The DNA of the CDR3 is TGTGCCAGCAGCCTCCGGACAGGGGGCATGGAGACCCAGTACTTC.

The chain has TRBV2 and TRBJ1-4; D not certain. Germline lookup yields CDR1 SNHLY and CDR2 FYNNEI. The CDR3 consists of 14 residues. V lost 6 bases to trimming and J lost 7 bases, with 15 bases between them. In nucleotides, the CDR3 is TGTGCCAGCAGGAACAGCCCTCCCTCTGAAAAACTGTTTTTT. This encodes CASRNSPPSEKLFF. The full variable domain, in which reference TRBV2 and TRBJ1-4 provide the parts outside the CDR3, is EPEVTQTPSHQVTQMGQEVILRCVPISNHLYFYWYRQILGQKVEFLVSFYNNEISEKSEIFDDQFSVERPDGSNFTLKIRSTKLEDSAMYFCASRNSPPSEKLFFGSGTQLSVL.

The CDR3 DNA follows: TGTGCTAGTGGTTTGGGAGGTTACCGCAATCAGCCCCAGCATTTT. It yields the protein CASGLGGYRNQPQHF. The chain is built from TRBV12-5 and TRBJ1-5, with D unresolved. The V end was cut by 1 base, the J end by 2 bases, with 9 bases between. CDR1 LGHNT and CDR2 FRNRAP come from the germline V gene. This CDR3 is built from 15 residues.

The chain combines TRBV30 with TRBJ1-4, with D perhaps TRBD1 (6 bases). The CDR3 length is 14 residues. CDR1 GTSNPN and CDR2 SVGIG come from the germline V gene (reference sequence). Trimming took off 1 base at V and 2 bases at J, with 8 bases between the two ends. The CDR3 nucleotides read TGTGCCTGGAGTGGGCAGGGGACTAATGAAAAACTGTTTTTT. Translation gives CAWSGQGTNEKLFF.

The chain is built from TRBV6-4 and TRBJ2-1, with 9 bases that match TRBD2. Trimming cost V 0 bases and J 5 bases; bases outside gene matches: 5. Germline V gene lookup returns CDR1 MRHNA and CDR2 SNTAGT. The CDR3 length is 16 residues. CDR3 region: CASSDSGLAPNNEQFF. CDR3 DNA: TGTGCCAGCAGTGACTCAGGACTAGCGCCTAACAATGAGCAGTTCTTC.

The gene calls are TRBV18 and TRBJ1-2; D remains unclear. Germline CDR1 reads KGHSH; CDR2 reads LQKENI. V was pared by 2 bases and J by 6 bases, with 16 bases between. The CDR3 sequence is 15 residues long. CDR3 DNA: TGTGCCAGCTCACCAGTCGCCTCCGCGAGGGATGGCTACACCTTC. Its translation is CASSPVASARDGYTF.

This chain links TRBV19 with TRBJ2-3; no reliable D call. Germline loops: CDR1 LNHDA, CDR2 SQIVND (reference sequence). The V and J ends lost 5 bases and 0 bases respectively, with 12 bases between them. This CDR3 is built from 15 residues. In DNA form, the CDR3 reads TGTGCCAGTAGTCCAGGATTCTCTAGCACAGATACGCAGTATTTT. Translation: CASSPGFSSTDTQYF.

The gene calls are TRBV18 and TRBJ1-3; D unresolved. Looked up from germline, CDR1 is KGHSH and CDR2 is LQKENI. There are 16 residues in the CDR3. The V gene lost 2 bases and the J gene lost 0 bases, with 11 bases spanning the gap. CDR3 sequence reads: CASSPGGMSSGNTIYF. DNA for the CDR3: TGTGCCAGCTCACCAGGAGGGATGAGCTCTGGAAACACCATATATTTT.

V gene TRBV19 combines with J gene TRBJ1-2, with TRBD1 matching over 10 bases. This CDR3 comprises 16 residues. J gave up 4 bases and V 3 bases, and 8 bases lay outside the gene matches. From germline, CDR1 is LNHDA and CDR2 SQIVND (reference sequence). CDR3 region: CASSMGQGTLLYGYTF. CDR3 coding DNA: TGTGCCAGTAGTATGGGACAGGGGACCCTACTCTATGGCTACACCTTC.

This sequence joins TRBV6-1 and TRBJ2-2; 8 bases align to TRBD1. Germline values: CDR1 MNHNS, CDR2 SASEGT. This CDR3 comprises 15 residues. V dropped 6 bases and J dropped 4; count of bases not matched to a gene: 7. Here the CDR3 DNA reads TGTGCCAGCAGGGGGGACAGGAAAACCACCGGGGAGCTGTTTTTT. Translated: CASRGDRKTTGELFF.

Regarding this clone: The identical CDR3 is also encoded by other nucleotide sequences in the sample. The chain employs TRBV11-3 and TRBJ1-3; 8 positions match TRBD1. V lost 5 bases to trimming and J lost 4 bases; unmatched junction nucleotides: 7. From germline, CDR1 is SGHNT and CDR2 YENEEA. CDR3 length equals 15 residues. The CDR3 loop reads CASSPGQGPGNTIYF. The CDR3 DNA follows: TGTGCCAGCAGCCCCGGACAGGGACCAGGAAACACCATATATTTT.

The chain uses TRBV7-2 and TRBJ2-1, with 7 bases aligning to TRBD2. The CDR3 is made up of 16 amino acids. CDR1 SGHTA and CDR2 FQGNSA come from the germline V gene. J lost 4 bases, V lost 5 bases, and 11 bases had no gene match. The CDR3 bases are TGTGCCAGCAGCCCGGGACTAAAGTCTTGGTACAATGAGCAGTTCTTC. Translation gives CASSPGLKSWYNEQFF.

The genes are TRBV25-1 and TRBJ2-7; 8 nucleotides match TRBD2. V dropped 4 bases and J dropped 3; count of bases not matched to a gene: 5. The germline CDR1 and CDR2 sequences are MGHDK and SYGVNS. The CDR3 covers 14 residues. The CDR3 bases are TGTGCCAGCAGTGCCCCGGGGGGGGACTACGAGCAGTACTTC. It codes for CASSAPGGDYEQYF.

This chain connects TRBV10-3 to TRBJ1-2; 10 nucleotides align to TRBD1. Germline V gives CDR1 ENHRY, CDR2 SYGVKD. The CDR3 totals 17 residues. Trimming at V came to 3 bases and at J to 6 bases, leaving 13 bases not matched to a gene. CDR3 residues: CAISDRAPDRGQDGYTF. CDR3 sequence (DNA): TGTGCCATCAGTGACCGCGCCCCCGACAGGGGGCAAGATGGCTACACCTTC.

CDR3 region: CASSHGGTKNIQYF. The DNA for the CDR3 is TGTGCCAGCAGCCACGGGGGGACCAAAAACATTCAGTACTTC. The chain has TRBV21-1 and TRBJ2-4; no DNA check was done on the table's D call, TRBD2. TRBV21-1 is a pseudogene segment. The CDR3 spans 14 residues.

The chain combines TRBV29-1 with TRBJ2-7; TRBD1 matches at 10 bases. CDR3 size: 12 residues. Germline CDR1 and CDR2: SQVTM and ANQGSEA. The V segment lost 3 bases and the J segment 7 bases; nucleotides outside the gene matches: 3. The CDR3 reads CSVDGTGEEQYF. The CDR3 nucleotides are TGCAGCGTTGATGGGACAGGGGAGGAGCAGTACTTC.

The CDR3 nucleotides read TGCGCCAGCAGCTTGGGACGGGCAGATACGCAGTATTTT. Protein sequence: CASSLGRADTQYF. The chain employs TRBV5-1 and TRBJ2-3; no definite D call. The V gene's germline CDR1 is SGHRS and CDR2 YFSETQ. V was cut by 0 bases and J by 4 bases, with 6 bases left in between. There are 13 residues in the CDR3.

This clone was found once. An end of the junction does not agree with germline; a read error may underlie this. The chain links TRBV5-6 to TRBJ2-7; 9 bases agree with TRBD1. Germline V CDR1 and CDR2: SGHDT, YYEEEE. CDR3 length: 15 amino acids. CDR3 DNA sequence: TGTGCCAGCAGCTTGGATGGGGACAGGGCTGCCGAGCAGTGCTTC. It encodes CASSLDGDRAAEQCF.